This T cell receptor (beta chain) stems from a study of response to subunit inactivated influenza vaccine. In this sample, this clonotype turned up a few times. Its antigen remains unidentified. Study results and caveats: Few additional T cells are recruited per seasonal influenza vaccination, authors suggested.

Using its own MiXCR run on the RT-PCR reads, TCRdb lists one record per CDR3 protein. The data contain approximately 700,000 distinct CDR3 sequences, approximately 13% of them singletons. The sequences come from PBMCs from blood, collected around 15 days before vaccination. This TCR derives from a man over 45 who received an inactivated influenza vaccine.

This CDR3 is CSAGSEGESSYNEQFF. CDR3 nucleotide sequence: TGCAGTGCCGGGTCAGAGGGGGAGAGCTCCTACAATGAGCAGTTCTTC. The chain links TRBV20-1 to TRBJ2-1, with D possibly being TRBD1 (6 bases). Germline V gene data show CDR1 as DFQATT and CDR2 as SNEGSKA (reference sequence). The CDR3 spans 16 residues. Between the trimmed V and J ends, which lost 6 bases and 0 bases, there was a span of 18 bases.